This T cell receptor beta chain derives from a study of T cells in Graves' hyperthyroidism and ophthalmopathy. Overall study results and limits: Ophthalmopathy onset followed model prediction by a median approximately 5.9 months.

This clonotype has just one count. Its antigen is currently unknown. The CDR3 is 15 residues long. V shed 1 base and J shed 0 bases, with 9 bases lying between them. Looked up from germline, CDR1 is LGHNA and CDR2 is YNFKEQ. From RNA transcripts, TCR beta CDR3 regions were amplified. Primed by the HTBI set, a first-round RT-PCR was run on the TCR CDR3. One entry per CDR3 protein results from TCRdb running MiXCR on the multiplex PCR reads. Here the sample spans about 570,000 distinct CDR3 sequences, approximately 44% being singletons. The chain couples TRBV4-2 to TRBJ1-1, with D possibly matching TRBD1 (5 bases). The sequenced sample consisted of peripheral blood or thyroid tissue (not recorded which). The sequence was obtained from an adult woman with Graves' disease, either hyperthyroidism or ophthalmopathy (not recorded which). CDR3 sequence reads: CASSQGDGLNTEAFF. The CDR3 bases are TGTGCCAGCAGCCAAGGGGACGGGCTGAACACTGAAGCTTTCTTT.